Listed below are T cell receptor beta chains from one sample, sequenced in a study of blood T cell repertoires in COVID-19. Libraries were prepared by immunoSEQ multiplex PCR; TCRdb keeps only in-frame clonotypes and omits some of them. The table records 150,000 to 200,000 clones, 82% of them present only once. Sequencing was carried out using peripheral blood. The receptor source for this set is a woman in her 30s with acute or convalescent COVID-19. The CDR3 runs from the conserved cysteine through the conserved F or W. Each record gives: clone size, D gene, J gene, V gene, CDR3 DNA, CDR3 protein. A D gene is named only where the DNA matches it firmly. Clone size appears in some rows only: once, few, many, or a class for an expanded clone.

>-|TRBD1|TRBJ1-2|TRBV7-3
TGTGCCAGCAGCTCTCGAGGGGGCCATGGCTACACCTTC
CASSSRGGHGYTF
>-|-|TRBJ2-7|TRBV30
TGTGCCTGGAACCGGGACTCCTACGAGCAGTACTTC
CAWNRDSYEQYF
>-|-|TRBJ1-2|TRBV7-8
TGTGCCAGCAGCTTAGACAGGGAAGTTTATCGCTACACCTTC
CASSLDREVYRYTF
>-|TRBD2|TRBJ2-7|TRBV10-3
TGTGCCATCAGTGAGTCGGGGGGACTAGCGGGAGCCGGCGAGCAGTACTTC
CAISESGGLAGAGEQYF
>-|-|TRBJ2-1|TRBV7-9
TGTGCCAGCAGCCCCAAGGTAGGGAGCGGAGACAATGAGCAGTTCTTC
CASSPKVGSGDNEQFF
>-|-|TRBJ1-2|TRBV28
TGTGCCAGCAGTTTAGGACAAAAGAACTATGGCTACACCTTC
CASSLGQKNYGYTF
>-|-|TRBJ2-5|TRBV11-3
TGTGCCAGCAGCTTAGGGGTCGGCGACTCCCAAGAGACCCAGTACTTC
CASSLGVGDSQETQYF
>-|-|TRBJ2-6|TRBV6-5
TGTGCCAGCAGTTACACAGGGTCTGGGGCCAACGTCCTGACTTTC
CASSYTGSGANVLTF
>many|-|TRBJ1-5|TRBV27
TGTGCCAGCAGTTTAGTAGGCAGGGGTCAGCCCCAGCATTTT
CASSLVGRGQPQHF
>-|TRBD1|TRBJ2-7|TRBV5-1
TGCGCCAGCAGCTTGGCCCGGGACAGGGTTTACGAGCAGTACTTC
CASSLARDRVYEQYF
>-|-|TRBJ1-6|TRBV6-2/TRBV6-3
TGTGCCAGCAGTTACCCAGAAAGCTCCTATAATTCACCCCTCCACTTT
CASSYPESSYNSPLHF
>-|-|TRBJ2-5|TRBV27
TGTGCCAGCAGTTCCCGACTAGAACGGGGAAGGGAGACCCAGTACTTC
CASSSRLERGRETQYF
>-|TRBD1|TRBJ2-7|TRBV5-1
TGCGCCAGCAGCGAGCCCGGGACAGTCTACGAGCAGTACTTC
CASSEPGTVYEQYF
>-|-|TRBJ2-7|TRBV21-1
TGTGCCAGCAGTCACACAGGGGGCGCGTACGAGCAGTACTTC
CASSHTGGAYEQYF
>-|-|TRBJ1-1|TRBV19
TGTGCCAGTAGTAGGACGTTCGGGGGGCGGACTGAAGCTTTCTTT
CASSRTFGGRTEAFF
>few|-|TRBJ2-1|TRBV6-4
TGTGCCAGCAGCCTAGGTGAGGCGGGGGAGCAGTTCTTC
CASSLGEAGEQFF
>-|TRBD1|TRBJ2-1|TRBV9
TGTGCCAGCAGCGGGACAGGGGGCTTAGCCGGGTACAATGAGCAGTTCTTC
CASSGTGGLAGYNEQFF
>-|-|TRBJ2-1|TRBV2
TGTGCCCAGCAGGTGTACAGCCAGCAGTTCTTC
CAQQVYSQQFF
>-|-|TRBJ2-5|TRBV6-6
TGTGCCAGCAGGAAATCCGGACAGGGAGGGGAGACCCAGTACTTC
CASRKSGQGGETQYF
>-|TRBD2|TRBJ2-3|TRBV28
TGTGCCAGCACCCCCGGGCTAGCGGGAGTCCCTTTTAGCACAGATACGCAGTATTTT
CASTPGLAGVPFSTDTQYF
>once|-|TRBJ1-6|TRBV3-1/TRBV3-2
TGTGCCAGCAGCCAATTCAGGGATCGGAGTTCACCCCTCCACTTT
CASSQFRDRSSPLHF
>-|TRBD1|TRBJ1-1|TRBV11-3
TGTGCCAGCAGCCCCGGGGACAGGGGGCGGCCTCATAGTGAAGCTTTCTTT
CASSPGDRGRPHSEAFF
>once|-|TRBJ1-2|TRBV4-2
TGTGCCAGCAGCCAAGATCTCGCACAGGGCTTAATCTCGGGCTACACCTTC
CASSQDLAQGLISGYTF
>few|-|TRBJ2-7|TRBV3-1/TRBV3-2
TGTGCCAGCAGCCAAGGATCCCCTAGCAAGCAGTACTTC
CASSQGSPSKQYF
>-|-|TRBJ1-5|TRBV19
TGTGCCAGTAACCGACAACTCAATCAGCCCCAGCATTTT
CASNRQLNQPQHF
>-|-|TRBJ1-3|TRBV6-6
TGTGCCAGCAGCTCAGGGGCGCGGGGAAACACCATATATTTT
CASSSGARGNTIYF
>-|-|TRBJ1-5|TRBV28
TGTGCCAGCGGGGCGTTGTGGGGTGGGCAGCCCCAGCATTTT
CASGALWGGQPQHF
>few|TRBD1|TRBJ1-6|TRBV9
TGTGCCAGCAGCGTGGGACAGGAGAATTCACCCCTCCACTTT
CASSVGQENSPLHF
>-|TRBD1|TRBJ1-6|TRBV27
TGTGCCAGCAGTGGTCTTGGGACAGGCCCTCGCTCACCCCTCCACTTT
CASSGLGTGPRSPLHF
>-|-|TRBJ2-7|TRBV2
TGTGCCAGCAGTGACCCGGACACCTACGAGCAGTACTTC
CASSDPDTYEQYF
>-|-|TRBJ1-1|TRBV19
TGTGCCAGTAGTATAAGGGGCCGCTCTAACACTGAAGCTTTCTTT
CASSIRGRSNTEAFF
>-|-|TRBJ1-6|TRBV4-3
TGCGCCAGCAGCCAATCTGTCAATTCACCCCTCCACTTT
CASSQSVNSPLHF